This TCR beta chain was recorded in a study of T cells in Graves' hyperthyroidism and ophthalmopathy. Unmatched junction bases numbered 9, after V lost 6 bases and J lost 4 bases. From germline, CDR1 is SQVTM and CDR2 ANQGSEA. This CDR3 comprises 13 residues. It was RNA transcripts that yielded the amplified TCR beta CDR3 regions. The HTBI set primed first-round TCR CDR3 RT-PCR. Each CDR3 protein is one row after TCRdb ran MiXCR on the multiplex PCR reads. The table records under 400,000 distinct CDR3 sequences, approximately 16% of them present only once. Hyperthyroidism, newly diagnosed and lasting under 2 months, affected patients aged 18 to 65.

The sample was blood. The origin of this receptor is a man aged 25 to 40 with Graves' hyperthyroidism. V is TRBV29-1 and J is TRBJ2-7, with 7 bases lining up with TRBD2. CDR3 nucleotides: TGCAGCGTGGCCAGCGGGATTTCATACGAGCAGTACTTC. Its translation: CSVASGISYEQYF.